This T cell receptor beta chain was identified in a study of cytomegalovirus exposure and HLA in healthy donors. Findings of the study overall: For TCR beta chains, V- and J-gene trimming was later linked to a missense DCLRE1C variant.

The CDR3 contains 10 residues. Germline-derived CDR1 and CDR2 are SGHTA and FQGTGA. The V and J ends lost 8 bases and 2 bases respectively, with 3 bases between them. Both 60 Vbeta primers and 13 Jbeta primers went into the PCR. TCRdb's copy holds only in-frame clones and misses some; the assay was immunoSEQ multiplex PCR. The sample has roughly 120,000 clones, around 75% seen once. Details on this clone: What it binds is unknown.

The rearrangement uses TRBV7-3 and TRBJ2-5; unclear D gene. The sample taken for sequencing was PBMCs. The clonotype originates from a man between 60 and 75 years old in good health and CMV-seropositive. The CDR3 is CASAQETQYF. Here the CDR3 DNA reads TGTGCCAGCGCGCAAGAGACCCAGTACTTC.